The clone carrying this T cell receptor (beta chain) was found a few times. The antigen remains unidentified. HTBI primers from iRepertoire and Arm-PCR of CDR3 regions yielded the TCR beta libraries. TCRdb reprocessed the multiplex PCR reads via MiXCR and lists one record per CDR3 protein. The sample has about 470,000 distinct CDR3 sequences; roughly 21% are singletons. This specimen belongs to a study of regulatory T cells in long-lasting Graves disease. Study-level points and caveats: Persistent Graves' patients had lower TCR diversity than newly diagnosed ones. Repertoires from persistent disease leaned toward TRBV28, TRBJ1-2 and TRBJ2-5.

CDR1 and CDR2 from the germline V gene are MNHNS and SASEGT. This CDR3 is built from 14 residues. The V and J ends lost 3 bases and 5 bases respectively, with 11 bases between them. Time point reported: persistent/refractory GD, antithyroid drugs over 5 years with positive TRAb. After RNA was extracted from PBMCs, the TCR library was made from it. This TCR was recovered from a female donor with Graves disease. The chain recombines TRBV6-1 with TRBJ1-5; D gene unclear. The sequencing used peripheral blood mononuclear cells (PBMCs), collected when the disease was refractory, from a patient treated with antithyroid drugs. CDR3 nucleotides: TGTGCCAGCAGTGATTCAGGAGCCGATCAGCCCCAGCATTTT. Translation gives CASSDSGADQPQHF.